These T cell receptor beta chains were read from a single sample in a study of T-cell memory formation after mild COVID-19. TCRdb re-called the 5' RACE reads through MiXCR, storing one row per CDR3 protein. Seen here are about 250,000 distinct CDR3 sequences, approximately 15% observed once, and the top ten hold 2.1%. The specimen sequenced was PBMCs or a T cell subset sorted from them (not recorded which). The receptors stem from an adult woman who had mild COVID-19 (a few samples of this study predate the infection). Cell type and time point are not known. CDR3s include the opening cysteine and the closing phenylalanine or tryptophan. D genes are given only for firm matches. Rows give clone size only sometimes, using once, few, many, or a class for an expanded clone.

>TRBV7-9|-|TRBJ2-7|-
TGTGCCAGCAGCTCACCAGGGGCCACCACCTACGAGCAGTACTTC
CASSSPGATTYEQYF
>TRBV6-5|TRBD2|TRBJ2-1|few
TGTGCCAGCAGTTACTCAAGCGGGGTTGCCTACAATGAGCAGTTCTTC
CASSYSSGVAYNEQFF
>TRBV6-2/TRBV6-3|-|TRBJ2-1|-
TGTGCCAGCAGTGCCCAGGGGATCGAGCAGTTCTTC
CASSAQGIEQFF
>TRBV27|-|TRBJ1-3|few
TGTGCCAGCAGTTTCGCGGGGGCGAGAAACACCATATATTTT
CASSFAGARNTIYF
>TRBV9|TRBD2|TRBJ2-3|-
TGTGCCAGCAGGGAGTCTTTTGCGGGGGGGACAGATACGCAGTATTTT
CASRESFAGGTDTQYF
>TRBV15|-|TRBJ2-2|few
TGTGCCACCAGCAGAGGCGGAGGGACAGCCGGGGACACCGGGGAGCTGTTTTTT
CATSRGGGTAGDTGELFF
>TRBV5-4|TRBD2|TRBJ2-7|-
TGTGCCAGCAGCCTCGGGACTAGAAGCTCCTACGAGCAGTACTTC
CASSLGTRSSYEQYF
>TRBV5-1|-|TRBJ1-3|-
TGCGCCAGCAGCTTGGAGGCCACAGGCTCTGGAAACACCATATATTTT
CASSLEATGSGNTIYF
>TRBV20-1|TRBD2|TRBJ2-3|few
TGCAGTGCTCTCCGAGCGGGGGGGTGGGCAGATACGCAGTATTTT
CSALRAGGWADTQYF
>TRBV5-1|-|TRBJ2-7|-
TGCGCCAGCAGCTTGGACAGCGTAGCCTACGAGCAGTACTTC
CASSLDSVAYEQYF
>TRBV18|-|TRBJ2-2|many
TGTGCCAGCTCACCAGAAGGGAGTTCCGGGGAGCTGTTTTTT
CASSPEGSSGELFF
>TRBV12-3/TRBV12-4|TRBD2|TRBJ2-7|few
TGTGCCAGCAGTTCCGGGGGAGGGTTCCACGAGCAGTACTTC
CASSSGGGFHEQYF
>TRBV5-1|TRBD1|TRBJ1-2|many
TGCGCCAGCAGCTGGGACAGCTATGGCTACACCTTC
CASSWDSYGYTF
>TRBV24-1|TRBD1|TRBJ2-5|-
TGTGCCACCAGCCCGACAGGGGGCGGTTTGGAGACCCAGTACTTC
CATSPTGGGLETQYF
>TRBV24-1|TRBD2|TRBJ2-1|-
TGTGCCACCAGTGAACTAGCGGGAGATGAGCAGTTCTTC
CATSELAGDEQFF
>TRBV15|TRBD2|TRBJ2-3|-
TGTGCCACCAGCAGAGAGCGGGGGGGTGGTACAGATACGCAGTATTTT
CATSRERGGGTDTQYF
>TRBV10-3|-|TRBJ2-7|many
TGTGCCATCAGGGCGGCAGGGATACCCTACGAGCAGTACTTC
CAIRAAGIPYEQYF
>TRBV5-1|TRBD1|TRBJ2-5|few
TGCGCCAGCGGACAGGGGGGGGAGACCCAGTACTTC
CASGQGGETQYF
>TRBV5-1|-|TRBJ2-7|many
TGCGCCAGCAGCCAGGGGTCCTACGAGCAGTACTTC
CASSQGSYEQYF
>TRBV3-1|-|TRBJ1-1|few
TGTGCCAGCAGCCCGGGGGTAAAGGGCACTGAAGCTTTCTTT
CASSPGVKGTEAFF
>TRBV7-2|TRBD1|TRBJ1-1|-
TGTGCCAGCAGCTTTCTCGCTACAGGGGAGACTGAAGCTTTCTTT
CASSFLATGETEAFF
>TRBV4-2|TRBD2|TRBJ2-1|few
TGTGCCAGCAGCCAAGGGACTAGTACCTACAATGAGCAGTTCTTC
CASSQGTSTYNEQFF
>TRBV5-1|-|TRBJ2-6|few
TGCGCCAGCAGCACCGGACAGACCTCTGGGGCCAACGTCCTGACTTTC
CASSTGQTSGANVLTF
>TRBV20-1|-|TRBJ2-3|-
TGCAGTGCTAGAGAAGGGGTTGGCGATACGCAGTATTTT
CSAREGVGDTQYF
>TRBV9|-|TRBJ2-1|few
TGTGCCAGCCGGGGGGGAGACAGGGGTAGTCACGGGAATGAGCAGTTCTTC
CASRGGDRGSHGNEQFF
>TRBV19|-|TRBJ2-2|many
TGTGCCAGTAGTATCTCGGGGAACACCGGGGAGCTGTTTTTT
CASSISGNTGELFF
>TRBV10-3|TRBD1|TRBJ1-5|-
TGTGCCATCAGTGAATCAGACAGGGGGAATCAGCCCCAGCATTTT
CAISESDRGNQPQHF
>TRBV24-1|-|TRBJ1-2|-
TGTGCCACCAGTGATTCTAATGGGAAGGGCTACACCTTC
CATSDSNGKGYTF
>TRBV29-1|-|TRBJ2-7|many
TGCAGCGCTCCGACCCACGAGCAGTACTTC
CSAPTHEQYF
>TRBV5-4|TRBD1|TRBJ2-7|few
TGTGCCAGCAGCAGCGGGGACAGGGGAAGTTGGGAGCAGTACTTC
CASSSGDRGSWEQYF
>TRBV7-6|-|TRBJ1-1|-
TGTGCCAGCAGCCGCGACACCCGGAACACTGAAGCTTTCTTT
CASSRDTRNTEAFF
>TRBV18|-|TRBJ1-1|-
TGTGCCAGCTCACCAGAACGACAGTTTTCTTTCTTT
CASSPERQFSFF
>TRBV20-1|-|TRBJ2-5|few
TGCAGTGCTATTTGGTTGGAGACCCAGTACTTC
CSAIWLETQYF
>TRBV24-1|-|TRBJ2-2|-
TGTGCCACCAGTGGATCCGTAGGGGCCGGGGAGCTGTTTTTT
CATSGSVGAGELFF
>TRBV7-6|-|TRBJ1-4|-
TGTGCCAGCAGCTTAGGGGGCGGAACTAATGAAAAACTGTTTTTT
CASSLGGGTNEKLFF
>TRBV25-1|TRBD1|TRBJ2-2|-
TGTGCCAGCAGTGGGGTCAGGGGGTACACCGGGGAGCTGTTTTTT
CASSGVRGYTGELFF
>TRBV25-1|TRBD1|TRBJ2-5|few
TGTGCCAGCAGTGCGGACAGGTTATGGGAGACCCAGTACTTC
CASSADRLWETQYF
>TRBV27|TRBD2|TRBJ2-5|-
TGTGCCAGCAGTTTGACGACTAGCGGGGGGACTAGGACCCAGTACTTC
CASSLTTSGGTRTQYF
>TRBV2|TRBD1|TRBJ2-3|few
TGTGCCACCTCGGACAGGGCTTCAGATACGCAGTATTTT
CATSDRASDTQYF
>TRBV20-1|-|TRBJ1-1|-
TGCAGTGCTAGGAGGAGGTCCGACACTGAAGCTTTCTTT
CSARRRSDTEAFF
>TRBV5-1|-|TRBJ1-2|many
TGCGCCAGCAGCTTGGATGGTCATGGCTACACCTTC
CASSLDGHGYTF
>TRBV7-2|-|TRBJ1-2|many
TGTGCCAGCAGCTTAGGGGGGATACCCTATGGCTACACCTTC
CASSLGGIPYGYTF
>TRBV7-8|TRBD2|TRBJ2-7|-
TGTGCCAGCAGCTTAGGACCGCGGGGGACCCCCTTGGACGAGCAGTACTTC
CASSLGPRGTPLDEQYF
>TRBV7-2|TRBD1|TRBJ2-3|few
TGTGCCAGCAGCTTAGCAGGGGGCTGGGAAGATACGCAGTATTTT
CASSLAGGWEDTQYF
>TRBV6-6|-|TRBJ2-6|-
TGTGCCAGCAGTTACCTGGGCATCGGCTCTGGGGCCAACGTCCTGACTTTC
CASSYLGIGSGANVLTF
>TRBV20-1|-|TRBJ2-5|few
TGCAGTGCTAACCCCTTTGGGGGACCCGGGGCCCAAGAGACCCAGTACTTC
CSANPFGGPGAQETQYF
>TRBV2|TRBD1|TRBJ2-1|-
TGTGCCAGCAGTGAAGTAGGGGACAGGGGGCGAAATGAGCAGTTCTTC
CASSEVGDRGRNEQFF
>TRBV20-1|-|TRBJ1-2|-
TGCAGTGCTAGAAAGTCATGGCAGCGCGATTCGAAAGGCTACACCTTC
CSARKSWQRDSKGYTF
>TRBV2|TRBD2|TRBJ2-7|few
TGTGCCAGCACCGGAGCGGGAGGGGACTCCTACGAGCTGTACTTC
CASTGAGGDSYELYF
>TRBV7-9|TRBD2|TRBJ2-3|many
TGTGCCAGCAGCTCCGGGACTAGCGTTGCAGATACGCAGTATTTT
CASSSGTSVADTQYF
>TRBV7-3|TRBD2|TRBJ2-1|-
TGTGCCAGCAGCTTAGGGAGTAGCGGGAGACCCTACAATGAGCAGTTCTTC
CASSLGSSGRPYNEQFF
>TRBV30|-|TRBJ2-5|-
TGTGCCTGGAGTGTGGGGAGCCTCAGCTCGTACTTC
CAWSVGSLSSYF
>TRBV10-3|-|TRBJ2-1|few
TGTGCCATCAGTACTCCGACAGAAGATGAGCAGTTCTTC
CAISTPTEDEQFF
>TRBV6-5|-|TRBJ2-7|-
TGTGCCAGCAGTTACTCTTTCCAGGTATCCTACGAGCAGTACTTC
CASSYSFQVSYEQYF
>TRBV30|-|TRBJ1-2|few
TGTGCCCGCTACAGGGACTATGGCTACACCTTC
CARYRDYGYTF
>TRBV20-1|TRBD1|TRBJ1-1|few
TGCAGTGCTGCCGGGACAGGCCCCGGGGCTTTCTTT
CSAAGTGPGAFF
>TRBV29-1|-|TRBJ2-5|few
TGCAGCGTTGATGCGGGTGGGGAGACCCAGTACTTC
CSVDAGGETQYF
>TRBV5-1|TRBD1|TRBJ1-2|-
TGCGCCAGCAGCTTGACCGGGACAGGGTATGGCTACACCTTC
CASSLTGTGYGYTF
>TRBV20-1|-|TRBJ2-1|-
TGCAGTGCTATGCAGGACTACAATGAGCAGTTCTTC
CSAMQDYNEQFF